This entry lists 18 T cell receptor beta chains sequenced from one sample in a study of T cell responses to AZD1222 COVID-19 vaccine (dated by TCRdb to the early 2020s). The time point label on this specimen signifies: about 28 days (+/-7) after the second vaccine dose. The method was the immunoSEQ multiplex PCR assay. TCRdb obtained this table from immuneACCESS and retained in-frame rearrangements with V and J assigned. These tables miss some clones; where compared with another copy, unresolved V genes account for less than half of the shortfall, and the remainder is unexplained. This sample is represented by roughly 99,000 clones; about 90% of them were singletons. Together, the top ten hold 8.5% to 10% of the sample. The source material was peripheral blood, sampled 28 days after the second AZD1222 dose. Receptors originate from an adult who received the AZD1222 COVID-19 vaccine.

The rearrangement joins TRBV21-1 to TRBJ1-5; the table assigns TRBD1, which was not confirmed against the DNA. TRBV21-1 is tagged as a pseudogene. The CDR3 is made up of 17 amino acids. The CDR3 coding sequence is TGTGCCAGCAGCAAATGGAAAAATGAAACAGGGTTACAGCCCCAGCATTTT. It specifies CASSKWKNETGLQPQHF.

This clone was counted once. The chain links TRBV4-1 to TRBJ2-1; TRBD1 matches at 12 bases. V shed 0 bases, J shed 13 bases, and the junction held 7 bases outside the gene matches. Germline CDR1 MGHRA, CDR2 YSYEKL. The CDR3 consists of 15 residues. CDR3 nucleotides: TGCGCCAGCAGCCAAGAGGGGACAGGGGGCGGAAGCCAGTTCTTC. Residues: CASSQEGTGGGSQFF.

The sample holds a few counts of this clone. The chain employs TRBV7-8 and TRBJ1-2; the D is unclear. This CDR3 comprises 16 residues. The V and J ends lost 2 bases and 4 bases respectively, with 17 bases between them. Germline CDR1 reads SGHVS; CDR2 reads FQNEAQ. The CDR3 DNA is TGTGCCAGCAGCTTACTTTCGACCCCTTGGGGCTATGGCTACACCTTC. It yields the protein CASSLLSTPWGYGYTF.

This sequence joins TRBV28 and TRBJ1-6; 8 positions match TRBD1. The CDR3 covers 12 residues. Trimming took 5 bases from V and 12 from J; bases not matched to a gene: 3. The germline V gene encodes CDR1 MDHEN and CDR2 SYDVKM. This chain's CDR3 is CASSPGGLPLHF. For the CDR3, the DNA is TGTGCCAGCAGTCCAGGGGGCTTACCCCTCCACTTT.

The chain has TRBV9 and TRBJ1-2, with a weak D call TRBD1 (5 bases). The germline gives CDR1 SGDLS, CDR2 YYNGEE. The CDR3 totals 16 residues. Trimming left V 0 bases short and J 3 bases short, with 15 bases between. The CDR3, as DNA: TGTGCCAGCAGCGTAGCCCCGATGAGAGGGGACTATGGCTACACCTTC. Translating it yields CASSVAPMRGDYGYTF.

The chain employs TRBV12-5 and TRBJ2-2; no clear D gene. Trimming shortened V by 0 bases and J by 4 bases, and 12 bases separated the two germline ends. Germline V lookup: CDR1 LGHNT, CDR2 FRNRAP. The length of the CDR3 is 16 residues. The CDR3 loop reads CASGLVAGPSTGELFF. CDR3 in DNA: TGTGCTAGTGGTTTGGTGGCCGGACCATCCACCGGGGAGCTGTTTTTT. Full variable domain (remainder filled in from reference TRBV12-5 and TRBJ2-2): DARVTQTPRHKVTEMGQEVTMRCQPILGHNTVFWYRQTMMQGLELLAYFRNRAPLDDSGMPKDRFSAEMPDATLATLKIQPSEPRDSAVYFCASGLVAGPSTGELFFGEGSRLTVL.

V and J are TRBV5-4 and TRBJ2-1, with D unresolved. CDR1 is SGHNT and CDR2 is YYREEE in the germline V gene (reference sequence). Trimming shortened V by 0 bases and J by 1 base, and 8 bases separated the two germline ends. The length of the CDR3 is 15 residues. CDR3 protein: CASSLEALSYNEQFF. For the CDR3, the DNA is TGTGCCAGCAGCTTGGAAGCGTTATCCTACAATGAGCAGTTCTTC. The full variable domain, completed using reference TRBV5-4 and TRBJ2-1, is ETGVTQSPTHLIKTRGQQVTLRCSSQSGHNTVSWYQQALGQGPQFIFQYYREEENGRGNFPPRFSGLQFPNYSSELNVNALELDDSALYLCASSLEALSYNEQFFGPGTRLTVL.

This rearrangement joins TRBV4-1 to TRBJ1-5, with a tentative D call TRBD1 (5 bases). CDR1 and CDR2 from the germline V gene are MGHRA and YSYEKL. The germline V and J ends were trimmed by 6 bases and 4 bases, with 10 bases remaining between them. There are 13 residues in the CDR3. The CDR3 DNA is TGCGCCAGCAGATCCAGGGAAAATCAGCCCCAGCATTTT. Protein: CASRSRENQPQHF.

The chain uses TRBV9 and TRBJ2-7, with a tentative D call TRBD2 (5 bases). The V gene lost 1 base and the J gene lost 5 bases, with 16 bases spanning the gap. The CDR3 loop spans 15 amino acids. Germline lookup yields CDR1 SGDLS and CDR2 YYNGEE. The CDR3 here is CASSVMPGENDEQYF. CDR3 sequence (DNA): TGTGCCAGCAGCGTAATGCCCGGGGAGAACGACGAGCAGTACTTC.

This clone was observed a single time. The V call is TRBV6-2 or TRBV6-3, the J call TRBJ2-5, with 14 bases identical to TRBD2. Germline assignment: CDR1 MNHEY and CDR2 SVGEGT. Trimming removed 6 bases from V and 5 bases from J; junction bases left unmatched: 8. This CDR3 has 16 amino acids. The CDR3 nucleotides are TGTGCCAGCAGCACCCCGGGACTAGCGGGAGTGGAGACCCAGTACTTC. Translation: CASSTPGLAGVETQYF.

V and J are TRBV6-6 and TRBJ1-5; D gene unclear. V was pared by 0 bases and J by 7 bases, with 10 bases between. Germline V CDR1 and CDR2: MNHNY, SVGAGI (reference sequence). This CDR3 has 14 amino acids. This CDR3 reads CASSYSPGMQPQHF. DNA of the CDR3: TGTGCCAGCAGTTACTCGCCCGGGATGCAGCCCCAGCATTTT.

The V call is TRBV5-1, the J call TRBJ2-6, with no clear D. The CDR3 covers 15 residues. V lost 4 bases and J 0 bases, leaving 8 bases between the germline ends. In germline, CDR1 is SGHRS, CDR2 YFSETQ. The CDR3 DNA follows: TGCGCCAGCAGCCGCGACCGCTCTGGGGCCAACGTCCTGACTTTC. Translation gives CASSRDRSGANVLTF.

The rearrangement joins TRBV12-5 to TRBJ2-3; D may correspond to TRBD1 or TRBD2 (5 bases each). Trimming shortened V by 6 bases and J by 9 bases, and 10 bases separated the two germline ends. The CDR3 loop spans 11 amino acids. The germline V gene encodes CDR1 LGHNT and CDR2 FRNRAP. CDR3 bases: TGTGCTAGTGGCCTGAGGGGAACGCAGTATTTT. It is translated as CASGLRGTQYF.

V usage is TRBV5-1 and J usage is TRBJ1-6, with D tentatively TRBD1 (6 bases). Germline V gene data show CDR1 as SGHRS and CDR2 as YFSETQ. The CDR3 covers 17 residues. V gave up 4 bases and J gave up 7 bases, with 21 bases separating them. The CDR3 nucleotides read TGCGCCAGCAGCCTACAGGGAAAGGCCGGCAAAAATTCACCCCTCCACTTT. Protein sequence: CASSLQGKAGKNSPLHF.

The genes are TRBV5-1 and TRBJ1-2; TRBD1 might be the D (6 bases). Germline assignment: CDR1 SGHRS and CDR2 YFSETQ. The CDR3 has 18 residues. Trimming cost V 3 bases and J 0 bases, with 21 bases left between them. The CDR3 nucleotides are TGCGCCAGCAGCTCGGGGGCCCTTTTGCGGGGATCTAACTATGGCTACACCTTC. It is translated as CASSSGALLRGSNYGYTF.

There are a few counts of this clone. The rearrangement uses TRBV6-5 and TRBJ1-1, with D uncertain. The V gene lost 0 bases and the J gene lost 1 base, with 6 bases spanning the gap. The CDR3 runs 14 residues. CDR1 is MNHEY and CDR2 is SVGAGI in the germline V gene. The DNA for the CDR3 is TGTGCCAGCAGTTACTCCCGTCAGAACACTGAAGCTTTCTTT. Protein: CASSYSRQNTEAFF.

This chain uses TRBV6-5 with TRBJ1-4; 10 bases map to TRBD1. Trimming took 5 bases from V and 8 from J; bases not matched to a gene: 8. Germline loops: CDR1 MNHEY, CDR2 SVGAGI. The CDR3 loop spans 15 amino acids. The CDR3 loop reads CASSPTDRGREKLFF. CDR3 sequence (DNA): TGTGCCAGCAGTCCAACCGACAGGGGGCGAGAAAAACTGTTTTTT.

The chain employs TRBV4-3 and TRBJ1-3, with D unresolved. Trimming left V 1 base short and J 2 bases short, with 6 bases between. CDR3 length: 14 amino acids. Germline lookup yields CDR1 LGHNA and CDR2 YSLEER. The CDR3: CASSQVQPGNTIYF. Written as DNA, the CDR3 is TGCGCCAGCAGCCAAGTGCAGCCTGGAAACACCATATATTTT.